The source of this T cell receptor beta chain is a study of graft-versus-host responses after intestinal transplantation. About the research overall: Isolated intestinal, liver-intestinal, or multivisceral transplants had been given to the recipients. Tacrolimus and steroids were given for three to four years to all recipients after anti-thymocyte globulin induction. Study results and limitations: Individuals who had graft-donor T cell macrochimerism had allografts that showed high graft-versus-host to host-versus-graft clonal ratios. Recipient-marrow GvH clones were detected, some having first appeared in ileum or blood.

This clone was seen a few times. Its target is not known. The data were produced by immunoSEQ multiplex PCR, yet TCRdb's version contains in-frame clones alone and is incomplete. Found here are tens of thousands of clones, less than 90% of them singletons; the top ten hold around 0.3%. Specimen: unstimulated CD4+ T cells sorted from spleen or lymph node cells, collected before transplant. The sequence was obtained from a human donor who was the organ donor for an intestinal transplant.

The CDR3 region has the DNA TGTGCCAGCAGCCTAGCGGGAGTTCCAGATACGCAGTATTTT. It codes for CASSLAGVPDTQYF. The chain couples TRBV5-4 to TRBJ2-3; 10 positions agree with TRBD2. The CDR3 covers 14 residues. Trimming took 4 bases from V and 4 from J; bases not matched to a gene: 3. Germline CDR1 and CDR2: SGHNT and YYREEE (reference sequence).